This entry lists 30 T cell receptor beta chains sequenced from one sample in a study of cytomegalovirus exposure and HLA in healthy donors. The primer mix had 60 Vbeta and 13 Jbeta primers. Sequenced by immunoSEQ multiplex PCR; TCRdb stores in-frame clones only, minus some. The sample consists of 200,000 to 250,000 clones, over 70% of them appearing once. The sequencing input was PBMCs. The receptor source for this set is a boy between 2 and 10 years old in good health and CMV-seronegative.

The chain recombines TRBV9 with TRBJ2-1; no reliable D call. The CDR3 length is 16 residues. The V end was cut by 0 bases, the J end by 0 bases, with 10 bases between. Germline CDR1 SGDLS, CDR2 YYNGEE. The CDR3 is CASSVESASSYNEQFF. CDR3 sequence (DNA): TGTGCCAGCAGCGTAGAATCAGCGAGCTCCTACAATGAGCAGTTCTTC.

The CDR3 nucleotides read TGTGCCAGCAGTGACTACCCTAAACCCAATGGCTACACCTTC. As protein: CASSDYPKPNGYTF. J is TRBJ1-2 and V is TRBV6-4; D gene ambiguous. Trimming removed 1 base at V and 6 bases at J, with 12 bases between. The CDR3 contains 14 residues. Germline CDR1 is MRHNA and CDR2 is SNTAGT.

The V and J genes are TRBV27 and TRBJ2-5; 9 bases map to TRBD2. CDR3 length: 15 amino acids. Germline-derived CDR1 and CDR2 are MNHEY and SMNVEV (reference sequence). The V segment lost 6 bases and the J segment 10 bases; nucleotides outside the gene matches: 15. CDR3 coding DNA: TGTGCCAGCAGCCCTTGGGGCGGGAGGGCCCCAAGCCAGTACTTC. It is translated as CASSPWGGRAPSQYF.

The genes are TRBV7-9 and TRBJ2-3; 11 bases are shared with TRBD2. The CDR3 runs 18 residues. J was trimmed by 0 bases and V by 3 bases; bases with no gene match: 8. The germline gives CDR1 SEHNR, CDR2 FQNEAQ (reference sequence). CDR3 coding DNA: TGTGCCAGCAGCTTTAGCCGGGTAGCGGGAGGGAGCACAGATACGCAGTATTTT. Protein sequence: CASSFSRVAGGSTDTQYF.

The chain uses TRBV19 and TRBJ1-3; D is ambiguous. Looked up from germline, CDR1 is LNHDA and CDR2 is SQIVND (reference sequence). Between the trimmed V and J ends, which lost 8 bases and 2 bases, there was a span of 16 bases. The CDR3 is made up of 15 amino acids. This CDR3 is CASQKPTGTGNTIYF. CDR3 in DNA: TGTGCCAGTCAAAAACCAACGGGAACTGGAAACACCATATATTTT.

The chain uses TRBV7-9 and TRBJ2-5, with 8 bases matching TRBD2. Near its end, the DNA agrees better with TRBJ2-7, so the J call may be wrong. This CDR3 contains 17 residues. Germline V gives CDR1 SEHNR, CDR2 FQNEAQ (reference sequence). The CDR3 reads CASSFYSGLAMPYEQYF. The CDR3 nucleotides read TGTGCCAGCAGTTTCTACTCCGGACTAGCCATGCCCTACGAGCAGTACTTC.

This chain connects TRBV30 to TRBJ2-5; D is possibly TRBD2 (6 bases). Germline CDR1 is GTSNPN and CDR2 is SVGIG (reference sequence). The CDR3 runs to 12 residues. V lost 5 bases, J lost 5 bases, and 12 bases lay in between. The chain's CDR3 is CAWGVGGETQYF. For the CDR3, the DNA is TGTGCCTGGGGGGTTGGGGGGGAGACCCAGTACTTC.

The V gene is TRBV5-1, the J gene TRBJ2-1, with 14 bases fitting TRBD2. This CDR3 has 18 amino acids. After removal of 0 bases from V and 3 bases from J, the junction contained 5 bases not matched to a gene. Per the germline V gene, CDR1 is SGHRS and CDR2 is YFSETQ. The CDR3 loop is CASSLAGLAGDFYNEQFF. Here the CDR3 DNA reads TGCGCCAGCAGCTTGGCGGGACTAGCGGGAGATTTCTACAATGAGCAGTTCTTC. The whole variable domain, remainder taken from reference TRBV5-1 and TRBJ2-1, is KAGVTQTPRYLIKTRGQQVTLSCSPISGHRSVSWYQQTPGQGLQFLFEYFSETQRNKGNFPGRFSGRQFSNSRSEMNVSTLELGDSALYLCASSLAGLAGDFYNEQFFGPGTRLTVL.

The genes are TRBV5-1 and TRBJ1-6; 8 nucleotides align to TRBD1. Germline trimming cut 3 bases from V and 6 bases from J; bases unmatched to any gene: 5. Germline V gene lookup returns CDR1 SGHRS and CDR2 YFSETQ. The CDR3 totals 15 residues. As DNA, the CDR3 is TGCGCCAGCAGCTCGGGGACAGGCCCTAATTCACCCCTCCACTTT. Amino acids: CASSSGTGPNSPLHF.

The chain joins TRBV30 to TRBJ2-3, with D perhaps matching TRBD1 (5 bases). Per the germline V gene, CDR1 is GTSNPN and CDR2 is SVGIG (reference sequence). The CDR3 has 15 amino acids. The V end lost 0 bases, the J end lost 2 bases, and 12 bases lay between the germline ends. The DNA for the CDR3 is TGTGCCTGGAGTGTAGGACACGGAAACACAGATACGCAGTATTTT. It codes for CAWSVGHGNTDTQYF.

A note on this clone: An end of the junction differs from the germline gene, which may be a read error. V usage is TRBV7-9 and J usage is TRBJ1-4; 8 bases are a match to TRBD1. The CDR3 has 14 amino acids. CDR1 and CDR2 (germline): SEHNR, FQNEAQ (reference sequence). CDR3 amino acids: CSSSYGTGGEKLFF. The CDR3, as DNA: TGTTCCAGCAGCTACGGGACAGGTGGGGAAAAACTGTTTTTT. The whole variable domain, remainder taken from reference TRBV7-9 and TRBJ1-4, is DTGVSQNPRHKITKRGQNVTFRCDPISEHNRLYWYRQTLGQGPEFLTYFQNEAQLEKSRLLSDRFSAERPKGSFSTLEIQRTEQGDSAMYLCSSSYGTGGEKLFFGSGTQLSVL.

In this sample, this clone turned up a few times. The chain carries TRBV4-1 and TRBJ2-6, with a weak D call TRBD1 (6 bases). CDR3 length equals 15 residues. Germline CDR1 and CDR2: MGHRA and YSYEKL. V was trimmed by 6 bases and J by 4 bases, leaving 13 bases between them. The CDR3 bases are TGCGCCAGCAGTCTACAGGGCAAAGGGGCCAACGTCCTGACTTTC. Translated: CASSLQGKGANVLTF.

The gene calls are TRBV11-1 and TRBJ2-1, with D possibly TRBD2 on 5 matching bases. The germline gives CDR1 SGHAT, CDR2 FQDESV (reference sequence). CDR3 length: 15 amino acids. Between the trimmed V and J ends, which lost 6 bases and 3 bases, there was a span of 15 bases. This CDR3 reads CASSSSPGNYNEQFF. CDR3 DNA: TGTGCCAGCAGTTCGTCGCCGGGAAACTACAATGAGCAGTTCTTC.

The V and J genes are TRBV10-3 and TRBJ2-5; 9 nucleotides align to TRBD1. From germline, CDR1 is ENHRY and CDR2 SYGVKD. J lost 2 bases, V lost 2 bases, and 6 bases had no gene match. This CDR3 has 16 residues. The CDR3 DNA reads as TGTGCCATCAGTGAGAGGCGGACAGGGGAACAAGAGACCCAGTACTTC. Translating it yields CAISERRTGEQETQYF.

The chain combines TRBV5-6 with TRBJ2-3; D gene unclear. The germline V gene encodes CDR1 SGHDT and CDR2 YYEEEE. This CDR3 is 11 amino acids long. V dropped 2 bases and J dropped 9 bases, with 7 bases sitting between them. CDR3 DNA: TGTGCCAGCAGCTTTGAAGCAACGCAGTATTTT. It is translated as CASSFEATQYF.

This sequence joins TRBV7-9 and TRBJ2-7; D not certain. The ends were cut back, 3 bases at V and 5 bases at J, with 14 bases in the middle. The CDR3 totals 14 residues. Per the germline V gene, CDR1 is SEHNR and CDR2 is FQNEAQ (reference sequence). CDR3 amino acids: CASSFDTTTDEQYF. CDR3 nucleotides: TGTGCCAGCAGCTTTGATACAACTACGGACGAGCAGTACTTC.

J is TRBJ1-3 and V is TRBV30; D perhaps matches TRBD1 (5 bases). The V end was cut by 2 bases, the J end by 4 bases, with 21 bases between. CDR1 and CDR2 from the germline V gene are GTSNPN and SVGIG (reference sequence). The CDR3 is 17 amino acids. In nucleotides, the CDR3 is TGTGCCTGGAGTTCCACTAACAGGATCCTATTAGGAAACACCATATATTTT. Translating gives CAWSSTNRILLGNTIYF. Looking up the rest from reference TRBV30 and TRBJ1-3 gives the full variable domain: SQTIHQWPATLVQPVGSPLSLECTVEGTSNPNLYWYRQAAGRGLQLLFYSVGIGQISSEVPQNLSASRPQDRQFILSSKKLLLSDSGFYLCAWSSTNRILLGNTIYFGEGSWLTVV.

The chain couples TRBV19 to TRBJ2-3, with 7 bases that match TRBD2. The CDR3 extends over 14 amino acids. The germline CDR1 and CDR2 sequences are LNHDA and SQIVND (reference sequence). V lost 9 bases, J lost 1 base, and 7 bases stayed unmatched. The CDR3 protein is CASTPSGGTDTQYF. In nucleotides, the CDR3 is TGTGCCAGCACCCCCAGCGGGGGCACAGATACGCAGTATTTT.

This clone appeared a few times. The V call is TRBV5-8, the J call TRBJ1-4, with a weak D call TRBD1 (5 bases). V dropped 5 bases and J dropped 6 bases, with 14 bases sitting between them. CDR3 size: 14 residues. The germline gives CDR1 SGHTS, CDR2 YDEGEE. The CDR3 nucleotides are TGTGCCAGCAGACCAGGGAGGGACGATGAAAAACTGTTTTTT. It is translated as CASRPGRDDEKLFF.

The gene calls are TRBV12-5 and TRBJ2-2, with TRBD2 as a possible D gene (6 bases). Germline loops: CDR1 LGHNT, CDR2 FRNRAP. CDR3 length equals 18 residues. Trimming pared 2 bases from V and 0 bases from J, leaving 16 bases between. The CDR3 DNA is TGTGCTAGTGGTTTGCCCTTTCATACTAGCCCGAACACCGGGGAGCTGTTTTTT. This translates into CASGLPFHTSPNTGELFF. Full variable domain (outside the CDR3, taken from reference TRBV12-5 and TRBJ2-2): DARVTQTPRHKVTEMGQEVTMRCQPILGHNTVFWYRQTMMQGLELLAYFRNRAPLDDSGMPKDRFSAEMPDATLATLKIQPSEPRDSAVYFCASGLPFHTSPNTGELFFGEGSRLTVL.

This chain joins TRBV4-1 and TRBJ1-4; D gene ambiguous. The germline CDR1 and CDR2 sequences are MGHRA and YSYEKL. The CDR3 is 15 amino acids. Trimming took 0 bases from V and 4 from J, leaving 9 bases between them. The CDR3 region has the DNA TGCGCCAGCAGCCAAGATCCCGGGGTTAATGAAAAACTGTTTTTT. This translates into CASSQDPGVNEKLFF.

This clone was observed once. This chain uses TRBV10-3 with TRBJ2-1, with 8 bases aligning to TRBD2. J was trimmed by 10 bases and V by 6 bases; bases with no gene match: 17. The CDR3 consists of 16 residues. From germline, CDR1 is ENHRY and CDR2 SYGVKD. This chain's CDR3 is CAIRGDASGGPPEQFF. Here the CDR3 DNA reads TGTGCCATCAGGGGTGACGCGAGCGGGGGCCCACCGGAGCAGTTCTTC.

The chain carries TRBV6-1 and TRBJ1-2; possibly TRBD1 for D (5 bases). The germline V gene encodes CDR1 MNHNS and CDR2 SASEGT. This CDR3 is built from 15 residues. The ends were cut back, 6 bases at V and 2 bases at J, with 16 bases in the middle. CDR3 in DNA: TGTGCCAGCAGCCAAGGTTCAGGGTCCAACTATGGCTACACCTTC. Amino acid sequence: CASSQGSGSNYGYTF.

V is TRBV6-5 and J is TRBJ2-2; D is undetermined. Trimming stripped 5 bases from V and 4 bases from J, with 5 bases between. The V gene's germline CDR1 is MNHEY and CDR2 SVGAGI. The CDR3 length is 12 residues. The DNA for the CDR3 is TGTGCCAGCAGTCCCATCACCGGGGAGCTGTTTTTT. As protein: CASSPITGELFF.

The genes are TRBV6-1 and TRBJ2-7; D perhaps matches TRBD1 (5 bases). Trimming shortened V by 8 bases and J by 12 bases, and 11 bases separated the two germline ends. The length of the CDR3 is 9 residues. Germline CDR1 is MNHNS and CDR2 is SASEGT. The CDR3 region has the DNA TGTGCCAGCGGGGCCCGGATGTACTTC. It specifies CASGARMYF.

This clone was seen once. The rearrangement uses TRBV5-1 and TRBJ2-7; 9 nucleotides line up with TRBD2. CDR1 and CDR2 from the germline V gene are SGHRS and YFSETQ. The J segment lost 7 bases and the V segment lost 4 bases, leaving 12 bases of the junction unmatched. The CDR3 extends over 15 amino acids. Here the CDR3 reads CASSPMAGGPREQYF. The CDR3 nucleotides are TGCGCCAGCAGCCCCATGGCGGGAGGGCCGCGTGAGCAGTACTTC.

CDR3 nucleotides: TGTGCCAGCAGCTTAGGAACCGCAGGGAGGGGAACTAATGAAAAACTGTTTTTT. Translated, it gives CASSLGTAGRGTNEKLFF. The chain couples TRBV7-9 to TRBJ1-4; D is possibly TRBD1 (5 bases). V lost 1 base, J lost 1 base, and 16 bases lay in between. Germline loops: CDR1 SEHNR, CDR2 FQNEAQ (reference sequence). The CDR3 spans 18 residues.

This chain connects TRBV19 to TRBJ1-1; maybe TRBD1 (5 bases). The V gene's germline CDR1 is LNHDA and CDR2 SQIVND (reference sequence). The CDR3 has 13 residues. The V gene lost 6 bases and the J gene lost 1 base, with 9 bases spanning the gap. The CDR3 is CASSYRTNTEAFF. CDR3 DNA sequence: TGTGCCAGTAGCTACAGGACGAACACTGAAGCTTTCTTT. The full variable domain, rest sourced from reference TRBV19 and TRBJ1-1, is DGGITQSPKYLFRKEGQNVTLSCEQNLNHDAMYWYRQDPGQGLRLIYYSQIVNDFQKGDIAEGYSVSREKKESFPLTVTSAQKNPTAFYLCASSYRTNTEAFFGQGTRLTVV.

The rearrangement uses TRBV6-6 and TRBJ2-5; a weak D match, TRBD2 (6 bases). Germline-derived CDR1 and CDR2 are MNHNY and SVGAGI (reference sequence). The V and J ends lost 6 bases and 5 bases respectively, with 13 bases between them. The length of the CDR3 is 13 residues. The CDR3 protein is CASRRDFGETQYF. The DNA of the CDR3 is TGTGCCAGCAGGAGGGACTTCGGGGAGACCCAGTACTTC.

The V call is TRBV27, the J call TRBJ1-2; 8 nucleotides align to TRBD1. V was pared by 5 bases and J by 3 bases, with 5 bases of the junction left unmatched. The germline CDR1 and CDR2 sequences are MNHEY and SMNVEV (reference sequence). CDR3 length: 14 amino acids. The chain's CDR3 is CASSQRTGHYGYTF. The CDR3, as DNA: TGTGCCAGCAGTCAGAGGACAGGGCACTATGGCTACACCTTC.